This T cell receptor (beta chain) was profiled in a study of cytomegalovirus exposure and HLA in healthy donors. Findings and limits, study-wide: Under in vitro conditions, a few CMV-associated chains were confirmed as specific for CMV antigens. Diagnosis of cytomegalovirus status made by the classifier reportedly showed high specificity and sensitivity. Across HLA loci, a later analysis found differing TCR association rates, with DRB1 most and HLA-C fewest.

Points on this clone: Its specificity is unknown.

PCR amplification relied on 60 Vbeta primers (plus 13 Jbeta primers). The table came from immunoSEQ multiplex PCR; TCRdb's copy has only in-frame clones and leaves some out. This sample yields 150,000 to 200,000 clones, of which about four fifths are seen a single time; less than 1.1% belongs to the top ten. Per germline, CDR1 MNHEY and CDR2 SVGAGI. The length of the CDR3 is 15 residues. Trimming took 2 bases from V and 7 from J; bases not matched to a gene: 3. The chain couples TRBV6-5 to TRBJ2-1; the match to TRBD2 covers 12 bases. The source is a middle-aged woman in good health and CMV-seronegative. Sequenced: PBMCs. The CDR3 DNA sequence: TGTGCCAGCAGTTACCCGACTAGCGGGAGTAATGAGCAGTTCTTC. It specifies CASSYPTSGSNEQFF.